This TCR beta chain appears in the sequencing data of a study of shared clonotypes between healthy human individuals. Germline CDR1 is SGHTA and CDR2 is FQGNSA. With 5 bases removed from V and 5 bases from J, the gap between germline ends came to 13 bases. The CDR3 extends over 15 amino acids. Measured with immunoSEQ multiplex PCR; TCRdb has only the in-frame clones, and not every one. This sample yields 2 million to 2.5 million clones, of which nearly 97% are seen a single time; around 0.13% belongs to the top ten. The sequence came from a young man in good health. V gene TRBV7-2 combines with J gene TRBJ1-6; D might be TRBD1 (6 bases). Source material: naive CD4+ T cells sorted from blood. Documented subset: CD45RA+ positively selected. CDR3 residues: CASSPNRVDNSPLHF. As DNA, the CDR3 is TGTGCCAGCAGCCCTAACAGGGTTGATAATTCACCCCTCCACTTT.